This record covers a single T cell receptor (beta chain). Germline CDR1 is KGHSH and CDR2 is LQKENI. There are 21 residues in the CDR3. V dropped 2 bases and J dropped 4; count of bases not matched to a gene: 19. This entry belongs to a study of T-cell reconstitution after alpha-beta-depleted transplantation in children. It was with unique molecular identifiers that the TCRbeta library was prepared. TCRdb re-derived calls from the PCR reads in MiXCR, one entry per CDR3 protein. The table includes around 200,000 distinct CDR3 sequences, roughly 8.1% detected once. The sequence derives from a male patient between 2 and 10 years old who had a stem cell transplant for acute myeloid leukemia, so the T cells may come from the graft donor. This chain uses TRBV18 with TRBJ2-5; 13 bases match TRBD2. The sequences come from PBMCs, mostly from graft donor cells, collected 360 days after TCRalphabeta/CD19-depleted stem cell transplant. The CDR3, as DNA: TGTGCCAGCTCACCATCTGTCCAGACTAGCGGGAGGTGGCTCACCGGAGAGACCCAGTACTTC. Residues: CASSPSVQTSGRWLTGETQYF.